The clone carrying this T cell receptor (beta chain) has at least ten counts. Its target is unknown. Unsorted libraries were prepared from 2 million PBMCs held at -80 C. The ends were cut back, 0 bases at V and 4 bases at J, with 10 bases in the middle. This CDR3 has 14 amino acids. CDR1 and CDR2 from the germline V gene are SGDLS and YYNGEE. The authors produced cDNA by 5'RACE using 10-nucleotide random UMIs. TCRdb passed the 5' RACE reads through MiXCR, listing each CDR3 protein once. This table holds about 89,000 distinct CDR3 sequences, roughly 2.6% found once. The source of the sample is a study of neurological immune-mediated disorders. Study conclusions and caveats: For the multiple sclerosis repertoire cluster, no association with any clinical or MRI feature was found.

The clonotype originates from a woman in her twenties or thirties with multiple sclerosis. Sequenced material: PBMCs. The chain is built from TRBV9 and TRBJ1-2; no reliable D call. This CDR3 reads CASSVGHEVYGYTF. In nucleotides, the CDR3 is TGTGCCAGCAGCGTAGGACATGAGGTCTATGGCTACACCTTC.